The 8 T cell receptor beta chains below were found in one sample sequenced in a study of T cell repertoires in cytomegalovirus infection. TCRdb re-called the reads through MiXCR, storing one row per CDR3 protein. The sample yields around 800,000 distinct CDR3 sequences, approximately 32% seen once. Their antigens remain unidentified. Here the sequenced sample was cultured CD8+ T cells from PBMCs, taken from culture after CMV antigen stimulation. The receptors stem from a human donor in good health (CMV status not recorded). Some clones in this sample may be carry-over from other donors' samples.

This chain connects TRBV6-5 to TRBJ1-2, with TRBD1 matching over 7 bases. The CDR3 is made up of 16 amino acids. V lost 5 bases, J lost 3 bases, and 12 bases stayed unmatched. CDR1 and CDR2 (germline): MNHEY, SVGAGI. The CDR3 nucleotides read TGTGCCAGCAGTGGACAGGAGAATGTGGGGTACTATGGCTACACCTTC. Translation: CASSGQENVGYYGYTF.

This rearrangement joins TRBV7-6 to TRBJ2-5; TRBD2 might be the D (7 bases). Trimming left V 9 bases short and J 5 bases short, with 22 bases between. Germline loops: CDR1 SGHVS, CDR2 FNYEAQ. The CDR3 is 15 amino acids. The CDR3 here is CASLPPGGPYETQYF. The CDR3 DNA follows: TGTGCCAGTCTTCCCCCGGGGGGCCCCTATGAGACCCAGTACTTC.

The rearrangement joins TRBV14 to TRBJ2-2, with D perhaps assigned TRBD1 or TRBD2 (5 bases each). Germline-derived CDR1 and CDR2 are SGHDN and FVKESK. CDR3 length: 15 residues. The V end lost 5 bases, the J end lost 5 bases, and 15 bases lay between the germline ends. The CDR3 DNA is TGTGCCAGCAGCTCCGGGGCCCTCCCAACCGGGGAGCTGTTTTTT. It yields the protein CASSSGALPTGELFF.

This clonotype occurred a few times. The gene calls are TRBV2 and TRBJ1-1; possible D gene TRBD1, 5 bases. The CDR3 has 14 residues. From germline, CDR1 is SNHLY and CDR2 FYNNEI. Trimming removed 4 bases at V and 0 bases at J, with 9 bases between. CDR3 bases: TGTGCCAGCAGTGTGGGGGTCATGAACACTGAAGCTTTCTTT. Translated: CASSVGVMNTEAFF.

This rearrangement joins TRBV9 to TRBJ2-1; tentative D call: TRBD1 (6 bases). From germline, CDR1 is SGDLS and CDR2 YYNGEE. Trimming took 0 bases from V and 0 from J, leaving 13 bases between them. This CDR3 comprises 17 residues. CDR3 DNA: TGTGCCAGCAGCGTAGGATCAGGACAGAGCTCCTACAATGAGCAGTTCTTC. It encodes CASSVGSGQSSYNEQFF.

This clonotype was seen a handful of times. DNA for the CDR3: TGCGCCAGCAGCCCAAGGGACGGCACTAACTATGGCTACACCTTC. This sequence encodes CASSPRDGTNYGYTF. The rearrangement links TRBV4-1 to TRBJ1-2; D is possibly TRBD1 (5 bases). V shed 4 bases and J shed 0 bases, with 12 bases lying between them. Germline V gene data show CDR1 as MGHRA and CDR2 as YSYEKL. The CDR3 runs to 15 residues.

The chain is built from TRBV28 and TRBJ2-2, with 8 bases lining up with TRBD1. V gave up 4 bases and J gave up 1 base; unmatched junction bases: 5. CDR3 length equals 16 residues. The V gene's germline CDR1 is MDHEN and CDR2 SYDVKM. The CDR3 nucleotides read TGTGCCAGCAGTTCCAGACAGGGGTTGAACACCGGGGAGCTGTTTTTT. Amino acids: CASSSRQGLNTGELFF.

This clonotype occurred a few times. This chain links TRBV4-1 with TRBJ2-5; TRBD2 matches 9 bases. CDR1 is MGHRA and CDR2 is YSYEKL in the germline V gene. The CDR3 is made up of 19 amino acids. The V gene end was trimmed by 0 bases and the J gene end by 5 bases; junction bases not matched to a gene: 16. The CDR3 DNA reads as TGCGCCAGCAGCCAAGATTCCCCGATGAGCGGGGGGCTGGCGGAGACCCAGTACTTC. Translating gives CASSQDSPMSGGLAETQYF.